The clone carrying this T cell receptor beta chain appeared a few times. This specimen comes from a study of blood T cell repertoires in COVID-19. Study-wide background: The study drew acute and convalescent COVID-19 samples from the United States, Italy and Spain. T cells, B-cell-depleted T cells, or PBMCs provided the cDNA or gDNA that served as material.

As handled by the study authors: Cell counts per sample came from amplifying reference gene primers. Here immunoSEQ multiplex PCR was the method, and the copy in TCRdb shows in-frame clones only, minus some. V and J calls and clone size follow that table, whereas D and trimming were derived from the DNA. The profile covers approximately 110,000 clones, with roughly 80% appearing a single time and 5.5% to 7.5% taken by the ten largest. Recruited during active infection, patients (from Seattle) were subsequently followed longitudinally. The CDR3 runs to 16 residues. The junction had 11 bases not matched to a gene; V was cut back by 3 bases and J by 4 bases. Germline V gives CDR1 LNHNV, CDR2 YYDKDF (reference sequence).

The clonotype comes from a man older than 75 with COVID-19, enrolled during active disease. V usage is TRBV15 and J usage is TRBJ1-2; 7 bases align to TRBD1. The sequenced sample consisted of peripheral blood. Written as DNA, the CDR3 is TGTGCCACCAGCAGTATCATGGACAGGTCGGGCTATGGCTACACCTTC. As protein: CATSSIMDRSGYGYTF.